This T cell receptor beta chain was sequenced during a study of T cells after yellow fever vaccination. Overall study context: Preparation used SMART-Seq v4 Ultra Low Input for the low-cell-number fractions.

On this clonotype: As yet, its antigen is unknown.

Broader study findings: A large majority of primary-vaccination clones showed up again after the booster (about 97% CD4, roughly 91% CD8).

MiXCR, run by TCRdb on the 5' RACE reads, gives a single entry per CDR3 protein. The repertoire consists of 50,000 to 75,000 distinct CDR3 sequences, with approximately 6.5% occurring once and the leading ten covering less than 45%. With 2 bases removed from V and 4 bases from J, the gap between germline ends came to 18 bases. CDR1 is LGHNA and CDR2 is YSLEER in the germline V gene. The CDR3 has 16 residues. This material consisted of CD8+ T cells sorted from PBMCs, taken on the day of the first yellow fever vaccination. The chain combines TRBV4-3 with TRBJ2-7, with D perhaps TRBD1 (7 bases). This TCR derives from a man aged 18-30 years who received the YFV17D yellow fever vaccine. In DNA, the CDR3 is TGCGCCAGCAGCCAATCCCCGGCAGGGGGGCTTTACGAGCAGTACTTC. Amino acids: CASSQSPAGGLYEQYF.